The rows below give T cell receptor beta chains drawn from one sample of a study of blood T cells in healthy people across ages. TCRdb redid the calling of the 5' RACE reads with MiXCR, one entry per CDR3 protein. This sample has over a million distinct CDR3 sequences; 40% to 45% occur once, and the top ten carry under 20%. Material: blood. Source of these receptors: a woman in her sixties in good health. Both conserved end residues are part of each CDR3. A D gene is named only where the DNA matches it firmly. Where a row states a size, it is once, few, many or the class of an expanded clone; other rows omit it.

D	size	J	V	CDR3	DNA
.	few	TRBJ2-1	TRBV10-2	CASSQGRGGFNEQFF	TGCGCCAGCAGCCAGGGCCGCGGGGGCTTCAATGAGCAGTTCTTC
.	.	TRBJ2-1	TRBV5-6	CASSGPGLYSNEQFF	TGTGCCAGCAGCGGTCCGGGCCTATATAGCAATGAGCAGTTCTTC
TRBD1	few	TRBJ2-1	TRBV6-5	CASSLRDRESNEQFF	TGTGCTAGCAGTCTAAGAGACAGGGAGTCGAATGAGCAGTTCTTC
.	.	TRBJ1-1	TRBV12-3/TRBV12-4	CASDGRGTNTEAFF	TGTGCCAGCGACGGGCGGGGGACGAACACTGAAGCTTTCTTT
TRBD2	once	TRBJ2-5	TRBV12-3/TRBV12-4	CAGSFGLAGGGETQYF	TGTGCCGGCAGTTTCGGGCTAGCGGGAGGTGGAGAGACCCAGTACTTC
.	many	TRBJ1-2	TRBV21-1	CASRRTGGYTF	TGTGCCAGCCGGCGAACTGGTGGCTACACCTTC
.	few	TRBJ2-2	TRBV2	CASIDIDPTGAGYTGELFF	TGTGCCAGCATCGACATCGACCCAACCGGGGCAGGGTACACCGGGGAGCTGTTTTTT
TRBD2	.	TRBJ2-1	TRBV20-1	CSARGDKTSGLLGEQFF	TGCAGTGCTAGAGGAGATAAGACTAGCGGATTACTGGGTGAGCAGTTCTTC
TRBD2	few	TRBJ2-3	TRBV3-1	CASSQFPSGPDYTDTQYF	TGTGCCAGCAGCCAGTTCCCTAGCGGGCCCGATTACACAGATACGCAGTATTTT
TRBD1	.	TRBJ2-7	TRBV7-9	CASSSGTGIEQYF	TGTGCCAGCAGTTCCGGGACAGGGATCGAGCAGTACTTC
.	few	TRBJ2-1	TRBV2	CASSLSGGGYNEQFF	TGCGCCAGCAGCTTGTCAGGGGGAGGCTACAATGAGCAGTTCTTC
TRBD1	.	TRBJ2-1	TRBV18	CASSPRTDRGSHSEQFF	TGTGCCAGCTCACCGAGAACGGACAGGGGCAGTCATAGTGAGCAGTTCTTC
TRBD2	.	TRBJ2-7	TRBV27	CASSGASGSIYEQYF	TGTGCCAGCAGTGGAGCTAGCGGGAGTATCTACGAGCAGTACTTC
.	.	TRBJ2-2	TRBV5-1	CASSLGVRDTGELFF	TGCGCCAGCAGCTTGGGTGTCAGGGACACCGGGGAGCTGTTTTTT
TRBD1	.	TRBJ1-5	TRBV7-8	CASSFGTGEQPQHF	TGTGCCAGCAGCTTCGGGACAGGGGAACAGCCCCAGCATTTT
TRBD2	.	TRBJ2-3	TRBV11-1	CASSLLAGGLGDTQYF	TGTGCCAGCAGCTTACTAGCGGGAGGCCTAGGGGATACGCAGTATTTT
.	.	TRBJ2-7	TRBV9	CASSVAGGSLAYEQYF	TGTGCCAGCAGCGTAGCTGGAGGGAGTTTGGCCTACGAGCAGTACTTC
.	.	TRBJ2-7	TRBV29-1	CSAKVGGAYEQYF	TGCAGCGCAAAAGTCGGAGGAGCCTACGAGCAGTACTTC
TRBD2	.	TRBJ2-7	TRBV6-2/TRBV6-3	CASSRRLAGEYEQYF	TGTGCCAGCAGCCGACGACTAGCGGGAGAGTACGAGCAGTACTTC
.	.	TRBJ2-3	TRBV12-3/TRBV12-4	CASSLRGADTDTQYF	TGTGCCAGCAGTTTGAGAGGGGCCGACACAGATACGCAGTATTTT
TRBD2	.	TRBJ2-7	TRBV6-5	CASSLTAGGLYEQYF	TGTGCCAGCAGTTTGACGGCGGGAGGATTATACGAGCAGTACTTC
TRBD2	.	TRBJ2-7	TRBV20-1	CSAYTGTSGTYEQYF	TGCAGTGCCTATACCGGGACTAGCGGGACCTACGAGCAGTACTTC
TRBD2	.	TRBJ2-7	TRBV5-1	CASSAGTSGIYEQYF	TGCGCCAGCAGCGCGGGGACTAGCGGGATTTACGAGCAGTACTTC
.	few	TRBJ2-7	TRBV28	CATSAKYEQYF	TGTGCCACCTCCGCGAAGTACGAGCAGTACTTC
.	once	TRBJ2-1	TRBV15	CATSTGSYNEQFF	TGTGCCACCAGCACTGGGAGTTACAATGAGCAGTTCTTC
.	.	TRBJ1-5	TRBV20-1	CSAWRQTDLLKQPQHF	TGCAGTGCCTGGAGACAGACTGACCTCCTCAAGCAGCCCCAGCATTTT
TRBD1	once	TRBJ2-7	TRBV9	CASSVGTGSAEQYF	TGTGCCAGCAGCGTAGGGACAGGGTCGGCTGAGCAGTACTTC
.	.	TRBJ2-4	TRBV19	CASSIGGVAGEQYF	TGTGCCAGTAGTATCGGAGGGGTGGCAGGTGAGCAGTACTTC
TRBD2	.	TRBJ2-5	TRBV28	CASSPTPGLDGTQYF	TGTGCCAGCAGTCCAACCCCTGGACTAGATGGGACCCAGTACTTC
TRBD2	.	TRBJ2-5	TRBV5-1	CASSSGTSGINEQYF	TGCGCCAGCAGCTCCGGGACTAGCGGGATCAATGAGCAGTACTTC
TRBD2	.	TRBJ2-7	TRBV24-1	CATSDSGTRFPSEQYF	TGTGCCACCAGTGATTCCGGGACTAGGTTTCCGAGTGAGCAGTACTTC
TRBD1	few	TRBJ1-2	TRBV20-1	CSALGQGAGYGYTF	TGCAGTGCATTGGGACAGGGGGCGGGTTATGGCTACACCTTC
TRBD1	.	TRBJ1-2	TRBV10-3	CAITGQGITGYTF	TGTGCCATCACCGGACAGGGTATTACGGGCTACACCTTC
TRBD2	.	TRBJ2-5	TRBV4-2	CASSQETSGNEQYF	TGTGCCAGCAGCCAAGAAACTAGCGGCAATGAGCAGTACTTC
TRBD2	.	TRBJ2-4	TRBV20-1	CSARDLRGSLDIQYF	TGCAGTGCTAGAGATCTGCGCGGGAGTTTAGACATTCAGTACTTC
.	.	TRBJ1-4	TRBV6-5	CASSYSGTRNEKLFF	TGTGCCAGCAGTTACTCCGGGACACGGAATGAAAAACTGTTTTTT
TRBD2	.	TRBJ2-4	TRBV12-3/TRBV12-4	CASSLLAGMEAKNIQYF	TGTGCCAGCAGTTTATTAGCGGGGATGGAGGCCAAAAACATTCAGTACTTC
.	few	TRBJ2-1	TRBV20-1	CSARDLRGSHEQFF	TGCAGTGCTAGAGATCTAAGGGGGAGCCATGAGCAGTTCTTC
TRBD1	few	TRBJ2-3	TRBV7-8	CASSLEPRGLVLDTQYF	TGTGCCAGCAGCTTAGAACCGAGGGGGCTAGTATTGGATACGCAGTATTTT
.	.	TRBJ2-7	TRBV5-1	CASSSTTYEQYF	TGCGCCAGCAGCAGCACAACCTACGAGCAGTACTTC
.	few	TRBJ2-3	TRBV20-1	CSASYAGGADTQYF	TGCAGTGCTAGCTATGCTGGAGGTGCAGATACGCAGTATTTT
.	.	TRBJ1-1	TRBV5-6	CASSFDGRGGTEAFF	TGTGCCAGCAGCTTTGACGGACGGGGAGGGACTGAAGCTTTCTTT
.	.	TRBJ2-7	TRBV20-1	CSGYRDATDYEQYF	TGCAGTGGGTACCGGGACGCTACCGATTACGAGCAGTACTTC
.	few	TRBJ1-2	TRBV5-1	CASSPDLTSFDGYTF	TGCGCCAGCAGCCCGGACCTGACCTCCTTTGATGGCTACACCTTC